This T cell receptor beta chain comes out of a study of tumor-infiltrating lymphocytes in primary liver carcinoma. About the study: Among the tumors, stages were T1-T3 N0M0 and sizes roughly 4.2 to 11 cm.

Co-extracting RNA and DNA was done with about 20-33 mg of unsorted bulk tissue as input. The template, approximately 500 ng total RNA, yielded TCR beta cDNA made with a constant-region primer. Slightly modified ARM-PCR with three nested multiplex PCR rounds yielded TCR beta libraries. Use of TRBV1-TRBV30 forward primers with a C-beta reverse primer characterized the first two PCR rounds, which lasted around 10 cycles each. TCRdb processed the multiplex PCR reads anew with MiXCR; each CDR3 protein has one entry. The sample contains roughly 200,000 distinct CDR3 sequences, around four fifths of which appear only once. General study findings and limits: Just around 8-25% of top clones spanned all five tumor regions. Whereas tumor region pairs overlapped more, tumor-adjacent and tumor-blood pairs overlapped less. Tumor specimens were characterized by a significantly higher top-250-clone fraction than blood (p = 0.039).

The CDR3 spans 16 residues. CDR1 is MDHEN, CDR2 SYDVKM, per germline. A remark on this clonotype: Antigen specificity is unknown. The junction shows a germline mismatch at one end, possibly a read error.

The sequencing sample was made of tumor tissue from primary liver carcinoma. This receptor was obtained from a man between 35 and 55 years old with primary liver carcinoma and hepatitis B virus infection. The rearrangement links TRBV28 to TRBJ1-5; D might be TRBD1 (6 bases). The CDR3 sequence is CAGSLLKQGRNQPQHF. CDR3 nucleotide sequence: TGTGCCGGCAGTTTACTTAAACAGGGTCGCAATCAGCCCCAACATTTT.